The sequence of this TCR beta chain was determined in a study of tumor T cells in aggressive B-cell lymphoma. This CDR3 is 15 amino acids long. Trimming at V came to 5 bases and at J to 2 bases, leaving 7 bases not matched to a gene. Per the germline V gene, CDR1 is LNHDA and CDR2 is SQIVND (reference sequence). Assay used: immunoSEQ multiplex PCR; TCRdb lists only in-frame clones, some missing. The sample has approximately 1,200 clones; around 92% are singletons. The clonotype comes from an adult with diffuse large B cell lymphoma. This chain links TRBV19 with TRBJ2-3; 7 bases agree with TRBD2. The sequencing sample was made of tumor tissue. This CDR3 reads CASSFSGGLTDTQYF. The CDR3 DNA follows: TGTGCCAGTAGTTTTTCGGGAGGCCTCACAGATACGCAGTATTTT.